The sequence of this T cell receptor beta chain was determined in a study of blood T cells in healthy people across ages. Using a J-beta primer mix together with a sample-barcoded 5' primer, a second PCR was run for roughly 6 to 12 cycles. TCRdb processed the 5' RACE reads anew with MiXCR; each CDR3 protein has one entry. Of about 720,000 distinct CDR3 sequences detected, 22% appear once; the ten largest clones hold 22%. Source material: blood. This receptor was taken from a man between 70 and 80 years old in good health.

This CDR3 is CSASGTGRKTQYF. In nucleotides, the CDR3 is TGCAGTGCTAGTGGTACAGGACGAAAGACCCAGTACTTC. The chain uses TRBV20-1 and TRBJ2-5; TRBD1 might be the D (5 bases). Trimming stripped 3 bases from V and 6 bases from J, with 14 bases between. The CDR3 runs to 13 residues. CDR1 is DFQATT, CDR2 SNEGSKA, per germline (reference sequence).